A selection of T cell receptor beta chains follows, all from one sample in a study of early T cells in non-severe SARS-CoV-2 infection. TCRdb fed the 5' RACE reads into MiXCR, producing one record per CDR3 protein. This table holds around 83,000 distinct CDR3 sequences, more than 10% found once. The sequencing here drew on whole blood, taken at baseline. These TCRs come from an adult who was a healthcare worker with PCR-confirmed SARS-CoV-2 infection or an uninfected control (not recorded which). The CDR3 runs from the conserved cysteine through the conserved F or W. The D gene is left open where the match is weak. Clone size is given for some rows only: seen once, a few or many times, or a class if the clone is expanded.

many	NA	TRBV5-1	TRBJ2-5	CASSLAGTLQETQYF	TGCGCCAGCAGCTTGGCCGGGACCTTACAAGAGACCCAGTACTTC
many	NA	TRBV6-6	TRBJ2-7	CASSPRGLYEQYF	TGTGCCAGCAGTCCTCGGGGACTTTACGAGCAGTACTTC
NA	NA	TRBV28	TRBJ1-1	CASSSPPASTEAFF	TGTGCCAGCAGTTCCCCCCCCGCCTCCACTGAAGCTTTCTTT
few	NA	TRBV27	TRBJ1-2	CASSLVGSYGYTF	TGTGCCAGCAGTTTAGTAGGCAGCTATGGCTACACCTTC
NA	TRBD2	TRBV11-2	TRBJ2-1	CASSPPGGSYNEQFF	TGTGCCAGCAGCCCCCCGGGGGGTTCCTACAATGAGCAGTTCTTC
many	TRBD1	TRBV30	TRBJ1-2	CAWMGQGVYYGYTF	TGTGCCTGGATGGGTCAGGGGGTCTATTATGGCTACACCTTC
NA	NA	TRBV29-1	TRBJ2-3	CSVLGPTQYF	TGCAGCGTTCTTGGTCCGACGCAGTATTTT
many	TRBD2	TRBV20-1	TRBJ2-1	CSARASGGSYNEQFF	TGCAGTGCTAGAGCGAGCGGGGGGTCCTACAATGAGCAGTTCTTC
few	TRBD1	TRBV20-1	TRBJ2-7	CSAPGTGIYEQYF	TGCAGTGCTCCCGGGACAGGGATCTACGAGCAGTACTTC
many	NA	TRBV20-1	TRBJ2-3	CSCRRDRSTDTQYF	TGCAGCTGCCGGAGAGACAGAAGCACAGATACGCAGTATTTT
NA	NA	TRBV29-1	TRBJ2-7	CSVTVAGNPYEQYF	TGCAGTGTTACCGTGGCAGGAAACCCATACGAGCAGTACTTC
NA	NA	TRBV28	TRBJ2-7	CASSWVGTPRPEQYF	TGTGCCAGCAGTTGGGTCGGGACACCGCGCCCCGAGCAGTACTTC
few	TRBD2	TRBV7-8	TRBJ2-1	CASSGTSGRLYNEQFF	TGTGCCAGCAGCGGAACTAGCGGGAGGCTCTACAATGAGCAGTTCTTC
many	NA	TRBV7-8	TRBJ2-7	CASSLTGGEQYF	TGTGCCAGCAGCCTCACTGGGGGGGAGCAGTACTTC
few	NA	TRBV11-2	TRBJ2-7	CASRHRTGLYEQYF	TGTGCCAGCAGACATCGGACGGGCCTATACGAGCAGTACTTC
NA	NA	TRBV6-6	TRBJ2-5	CASSYYQSQETQYF	TGTGCCAGCAGTTACTATCAGTCCCAAGAGACCCAGTACTTC
NA	NA	TRBV14	TRBJ1-4	CASSQRGGGFEKLFF	TGTGCCAGCAGCCAACGGGGCGGAGGGTTTGAAAAACTGTTTTTT
many	NA	TRBV20-1	TRBJ1-2	CSARDGTMGPNYGYTF	TGCAGTGCTAGAGATGGGACTATGGGGCCAAACTATGGCTACACCTTC
NA	TRBD1	TRBV2	TRBJ1-5	CASRQTGTGEIGNQPQHF	TGTGCCAGCAGGCAAACCGGGACAGGGGAAATTGGCAATCAGCCCCAGCATTTT
few	NA	TRBV12-5	TRBJ1-2	CASGLVGRGLLINESNYGYTF	TGTGCTAGTGGTTTGGTTGGGAGGGGACTGCTTATTAATGAATCTAACTATGGCTACACCTTC
NA	TRBD2	TRBV5-1	TRBJ2-1	CASSMGLAGPRRLFF	TGCGCCAGCAGCATGGGACTAGCGGGTCCCCGGCGGCTGTTCTTC
NA	NA	TRBV5-4	TRBJ2-7	CASSDPRSSYEQYF	TGTGCCAGCAGCGATCCGCGGAGCTCCTACGAGCAGTACTTC
NA	TRBD2	TRBV19	TRBJ2-7	CASSIAGRAGEQYF	TGTGCCAGTAGTATAGCCGGGAGGGCGGGCGAGCAGTACTTC
many	NA	TRBV14	TRBJ2-4	CASSQLGQLNIQYF	TGTGCCAGCAGCCAACTAGGACAGTTGAACATTCAGTACTTC
NA	NA	TRBV5-1	TRBJ2-3	CASSFTTDTQYF	TGCGCCAGCAGCTTTACGACAGATACGCAGTATTTT
many	NA	TRBV19	TRBJ2-7	CASSKAVAYEQYF	TGTGCCAGTAGTAAGGCAGTAGCCTACGAGCAGTACTTC
few	TRBD1	TRBV18	TRBJ1-4	CASSPAQGANEKLFF	TGTGCCAGCTCCCCCGCACAGGGGGCAAATGAAAAACTGTTTTTT